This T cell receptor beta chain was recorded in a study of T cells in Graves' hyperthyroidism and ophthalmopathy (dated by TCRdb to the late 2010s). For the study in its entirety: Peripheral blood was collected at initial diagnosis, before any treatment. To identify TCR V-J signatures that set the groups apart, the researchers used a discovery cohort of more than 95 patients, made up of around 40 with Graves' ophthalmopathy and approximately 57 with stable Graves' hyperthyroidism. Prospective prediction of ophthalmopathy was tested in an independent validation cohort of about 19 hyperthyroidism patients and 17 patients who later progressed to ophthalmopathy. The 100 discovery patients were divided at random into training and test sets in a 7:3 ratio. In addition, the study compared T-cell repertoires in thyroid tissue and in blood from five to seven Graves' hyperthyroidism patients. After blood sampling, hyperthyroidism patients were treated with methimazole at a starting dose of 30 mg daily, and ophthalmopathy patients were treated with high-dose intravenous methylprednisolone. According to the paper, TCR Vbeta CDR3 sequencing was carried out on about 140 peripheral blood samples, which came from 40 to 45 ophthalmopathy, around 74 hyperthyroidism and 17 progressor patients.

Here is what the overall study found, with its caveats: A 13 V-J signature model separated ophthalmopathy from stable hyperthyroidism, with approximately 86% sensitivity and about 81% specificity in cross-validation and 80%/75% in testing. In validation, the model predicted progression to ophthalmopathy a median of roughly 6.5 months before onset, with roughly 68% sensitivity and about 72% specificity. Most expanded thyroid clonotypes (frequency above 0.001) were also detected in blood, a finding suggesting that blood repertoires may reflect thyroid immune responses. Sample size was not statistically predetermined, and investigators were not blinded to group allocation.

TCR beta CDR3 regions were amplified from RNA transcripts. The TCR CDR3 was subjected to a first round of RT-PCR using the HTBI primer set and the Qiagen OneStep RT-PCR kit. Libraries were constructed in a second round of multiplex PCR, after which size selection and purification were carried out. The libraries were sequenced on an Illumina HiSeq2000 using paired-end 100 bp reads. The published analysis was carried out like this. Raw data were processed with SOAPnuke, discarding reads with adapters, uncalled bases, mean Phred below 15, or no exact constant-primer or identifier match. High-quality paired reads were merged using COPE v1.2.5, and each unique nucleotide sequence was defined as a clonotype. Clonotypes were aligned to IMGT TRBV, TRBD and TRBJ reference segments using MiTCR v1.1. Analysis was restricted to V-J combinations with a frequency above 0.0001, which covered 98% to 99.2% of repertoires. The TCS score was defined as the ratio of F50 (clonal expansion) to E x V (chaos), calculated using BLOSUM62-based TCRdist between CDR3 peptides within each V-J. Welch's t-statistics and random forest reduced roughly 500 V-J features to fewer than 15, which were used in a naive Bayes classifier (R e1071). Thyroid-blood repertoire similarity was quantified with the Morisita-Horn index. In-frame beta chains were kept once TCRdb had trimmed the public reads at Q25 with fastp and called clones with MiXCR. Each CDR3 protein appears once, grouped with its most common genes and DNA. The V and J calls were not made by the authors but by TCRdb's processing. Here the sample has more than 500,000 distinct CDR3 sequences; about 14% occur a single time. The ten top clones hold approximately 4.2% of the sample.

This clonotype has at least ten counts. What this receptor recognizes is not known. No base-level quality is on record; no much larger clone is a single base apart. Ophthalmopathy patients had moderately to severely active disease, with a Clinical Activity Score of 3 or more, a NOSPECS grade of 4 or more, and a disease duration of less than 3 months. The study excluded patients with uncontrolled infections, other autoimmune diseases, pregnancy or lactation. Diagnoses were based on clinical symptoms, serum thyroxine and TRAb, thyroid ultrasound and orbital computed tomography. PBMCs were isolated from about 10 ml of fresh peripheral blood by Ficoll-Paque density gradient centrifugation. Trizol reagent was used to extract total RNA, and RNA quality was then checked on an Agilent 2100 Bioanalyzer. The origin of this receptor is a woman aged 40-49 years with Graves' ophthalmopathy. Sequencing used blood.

This receptor carries the CDR3 CASSLNQMTDNTEAFF. The nucleotide sequence reads TGTGCCAGCAGTTTAAACCAGATGACGGATAACACTGAAGCTTTCTTT. The rearrangement joined TRBV28 to TRBJ1-1, with the D gene call left open. Counted from cysteine to phenylalanine, this CDR3 has 16 amino acids. This entry keeps only the CDR3 DNA: 48 bases, framed from base 1. From the germline V gene, CDR1 is MDHEN and CDR2 is SYDVKM. V drops 2 bases and J drops 2 bases, leaving 15 bases in between.